This T cell receptor beta chain derives from a study of blood T cell repertoires in COVID-19. Per the study methods: Counts of nucleated cells, estimated from reference gene primer amplification, were obtained. TCRdb keeps only in-frame clones here, not all; method: immunoSEQ multiplex PCR. The V and J calls and clone size come from that table; D and trimming were worked out from the DNA. This sample yields some 100,000 clones, of which roughly four fifths are seen a single time; almost 7% belongs to the top ten. CDR3 size: 14 residues. Germline V gene lookup returns CDR1 MDHEN and CDR2 SYDVKM. The trim removed 6 bases at V and 4 bases at J, leaving 6 bases unmatched.

The receptor comes from a man aged 45 to 65 with active or convalescent COVID-19. The source material was peripheral blood. This rearrangement joins TRBV28 to TRBJ2-5; TRBD1 agrees at 9 bases. The CDR3 here is CASRPTGGAETQYF. The CDR3 nucleotides read TGTGCCAGCAGGCCTACAGGGGGCGCAGAGACCCAGTACTTC.